This T cell receptor (beta chain) was recorded in a study of CD8 T cells in ankylosing spondylitis. At least ten counts were recorded for this clonotype. Its antigen is unidentified. The germline V gene has CDR1 SGDLS and CDR2 YYNGEE. The CDR3 length is 13 residues. Deletions cut 2 bases from V and 3 bases from J, with 8 bases between. MiXCR, applied by TCRdb to the 5' RACE reads, yields one record per CDR3 protein. The data hold around 490,000 distinct CDR3 sequences, with about 5.4% observed a single time. General study findings and limits: Matched ankylosing spondylitis synovial fluid reportedly showed significant enrichment of disease-linked clones. Blood of patients with ankylosing spondylitis appeared to be characterized by a TCR beta motif of about 8 highly homologous variants.

Source material: blood, either unsorted or a sorted T cell fraction (not recorded which). The chain links TRBV9 to TRBJ1-1; no definite D call. The origin of this receptor is a male donor with ankylosing spondylitis. CDR3 nucleotides: TGTGCCAGCAGCGTCCGCCCTGACACTGAAGCTTTCTTT. This encodes CASSVRPDTEAFF. Variable domain in full (rest from reference TRBV9 and TRBJ1-1): DSGVTQTPKHLITATGQRVTLRCSPRSGDLSVYWYQQSLDQGLQFLIQYYNGEERAKGNILERFSAQQFPDLHSELNLSSLELGDSALYFCASSVRPDTEAFFGQGTRLTVV.